Below, 18 T cell receptor beta chains from the same sample are listed, as sequenced in a study of T cell responses to AZD1222 COVID-19 vaccine. The protocol was immunoSEQ multiplex PCR, while the TCRdb copy is restricted to in-frame clones and leaves out a portion. The data show about 170,000 clones, with around 88% seen just once and around 0.99% held by the top ten. The sequencing used peripheral blood, collected 28 days after the second AZD1222 dose. The receptors come from an adult who received the AZD1222 COVID-19 vaccine.

This sequence joins TRBV7-8 and TRBJ1-1, with unresolved D. Germline CDR1 is SGHVS and CDR2 is FQNEAQ. V shed 5 bases and J shed 1 base, with 11 bases lying between them. The length of the CDR3 is 14 residues. The CDR3 nucleotides read TGTGCCAGCAGCCCAACGACACCGAACACTGAAGCTTTCTTT. Translated, it gives CASSPTTPNTEAFF.

There are a few counts of this clone. V gene TRBV3-1 (or the pseudogene TRBV3-2) combines with J gene TRBJ1-1; a weak D match, TRBD1 (6 bases). CDR3 length: 13 residues. Germline V gene data show CDR1 as LGHDT and CDR2 as YNNKEL (reference sequence). With 8 bases removed from V and 1 base from J, the gap between germline ends came to 11 bases. DNA for the CDR3: TGTGCCAGCGGTAAGGGACAGAACACTGAAGCTTTCTTT. It codes for CASGKGQNTEAFF.

The V gene is TRBV4-1, the J gene TRBJ1-1, with D unclear. The V gene lost 3 bases and the J gene lost 1 base, with 24 bases spanning the gap. Germline V gene sequence: CDR1 MGHRA, CDR2 YSYEKL. The CDR3 covers 19 residues. The CDR3 coding sequence is TGCGCCAGCAGCCATTCCCCCGGCGGCACGGGAGGTAGGAACACTGAAGCTTTCTTT. This gives the protein CASSHSPGGTGGRNTEAFF.

This sequence joins TRBV6-6 and TRBJ1-1; TRBD1 matches at 7 bases. Trimming took 4 bases from V and 3 from J; bases not matched to a gene: 5. Germline V gene data show CDR1 as MNHNY and CDR2 as SVGAGI (reference sequence). The CDR3 has 14 amino acids. Here the CDR3 DNA reads TGTGCCAGCAGTTCACAGGGGTGGGACACTGAAGCTTTCTTT. This gives the protein CASSSQGWDTEAFF.

The V call is TRBV9, the J call TRBJ1-1; D uncertain. The CDR3 runs 14 residues. Looked up from germline, CDR1 is SGDLS and CDR2 is YYNGEE. Trimming took 3 bases from V and 0 from J, leaving 9 bases between them. In DNA, the CDR3 is TGTGCCAGCAGCGCATGTTACCTGAACACTGAAGCTTTCTTT. It translates to CASSACYLNTEAFF.

V and J are TRBV6-1 and TRBJ1-5; D is perhaps TRBD1 (6 bases). Germline V CDR1 and CDR2: MNHNS, SASEGT. The CDR3 covers 16 residues. V was pared by 4 bases and J by 0 bases, with 13 bases between. The CDR3 nucleotides are TGTGCCAGCAGTGTCCCACAGGGACATAGCAATCAGCCCCAGCATTTT. Its translation: CASSVPQGHSNQPQHF.

The V and J genes are TRBV4-3 and TRBJ2-7; 7 positions agree with TRBD1. The CDR3 loop spans 14 amino acids. V trimming: 4 bases; J trimming: 3 bases; junction bases outside the gene matches: 6. The germline gives CDR1 LGHNA, CDR2 YSLEER. The CDR3 region is CASSPRTGDYEQYF. The CDR3 DNA sequence: TGCGCCAGCAGCCCCCGTACAGGGGACTACGAGCAGTACTTC.

This rearrangement joins TRBV18 to TRBJ1-1; D ambiguous. This CDR3 has 13 amino acids. Germline V gene data show CDR1 as KGHSH and CDR2 as LQKENI. Trimming stripped 3 bases from V and 3 bases from J, with 8 bases between. The DNA for the CDR3 is TGTGCCAGCTCACCCCCGGCAGACACTGAAGCTTTCTTT. Its translation: CASSPPADTEAFF.

The genes are TRBV7-6 and TRBJ2-2; D gene uncertain. CDR1 is SGHVS, CDR2 FNYEAQ, per germline. V was clipped by 1 base and J by 7 bases, with 16 bases between them. CDR3 length: 16 amino acids. The CDR3 here is CASSLVLGSAFGELFF. The CDR3 bases are TGTGCCAGCAGCTTAGTCCTGGGTTCAGCGTTCGGGGAGCTGTTTTTT.

This chain connects TRBV2 to TRBJ1-1, with D tentatively TRBD1 (6 bases). This CDR3 spans 13 amino acids. Germline V gene sequence: CDR1 SNHLY, CDR2 FYNNEI. Trimming took off 11 bases at V and 11 bases at J, with 24 bases between the two ends. The CDR3 spells CAGGPSQRGIAFF. CDR3 DNA sequence: TGTGCCGGGGGCCCTTCCCAGCGGGGAATCGCTTTCTTT. The whole variable domain, remainder taken from reference TRBV2 and TRBJ1-1, is EPEVTQTPSHQVTQMGQEVILRCVPISNHLYFYWYRQILGQKVEFLVSFYNNEISEKSEIFDDQFSVERPDGSNFTLKIRSTKLEDSAMYFCAGGPSQRGIAFFGQGTRLTVV.

The V and J genes are TRBV14 and TRBJ1-6; D unclear. Trimming pared 0 bases from V and 10 bases from J, leaving 4 bases between. CDR1 is SGHDN, CDR2 FVKESK, per germline. The CDR3 has 12 amino acids. CDR3 residues: CASSQDYSPLHF. CDR3 DNA sequence: TGTGCCAGCAGCCAAGATTACTCACCCCTCCACTTT.

The V call is TRBV5-4, the J call TRBJ2-7; maybe TRBD1 (5 bases). Trimming removed 4 bases from V and 5 bases from J, with 13 bases in between. The CDR3 is 13 amino acids. Germline assignment: CDR1 SGHNT and CDR2 YYREEE (reference sequence). CDR3 nucleotide sequence: TGTGCCAGCAGCCCAGGGCTAGGGGACGAGCAGTACTTC. This encodes CASSPGLGDEQYF.

The chain is built from TRBV10-3 and TRBJ2-1; the D gene is possibly TRBD2 (5 bases). Germline assignment: CDR1 ENHRY and CDR2 SYGVKD. CDR3 length equals 14 residues. V was shortened by 7 bases and J by 0 bases, with 10 bases between the two germline ends. For the CDR3, the DNA is TGTGCCATCACCCGTAGCGTCTCCTACAATGAGCAGTTCTTC. Protein sequence: CAITRSVSYNEQFF.

The chain carries TRBV7-9 and TRBJ1-2; D is ambiguous. Trimming shortened V by 5 bases and J by 4 bases, and 17 bases separated the two germline ends. This CDR3 contains 15 residues. Germline V gene sequence: CDR1 SEHNR, CDR2 FQNEAQ (reference sequence). CDR3 loop: CASSPPSLAAYGYTF. CDR3 nucleotide sequence: TGTGCCAGCAGCCCCCCCTCGTTGGCGGCCTATGGCTACACCTTC.

This chain links TRBV5-4 with TRBJ1-5; D is perhaps TRBD1 (6 bases). CDR3 size: 16 residues. Per germline, CDR1 SGHNT and CDR2 YYREEE (reference sequence). Trimming removed 4 bases at V and 1 base at J, with 15 bases between. CDR3 residues: CASSQLPGASNQPQHF. The CDR3 bases are TGTGCCAGCAGCCAACTGCCAGGGGCGAGCAATCAGCCCCAGCATTTT.

V is TRBV6-5 and J is TRBJ2-7; 7 nucleotides agree with TRBD2. Germline trimming cut 4 bases from V and 1 base from J; bases unmatched to any gene: 4. Germline CDR1 and CDR2: MNHEY and SVGAGI. This CDR3 contains 14 residues. The CDR3 loop reads CASSSPGLSYEQYF. The CDR3 nucleotides are TGTGCCAGCAGTTCTCCGGGACTATCCTACGAGCAGTACTTC.

The chain carries TRBV10-3 and TRBJ2-1, with D tentatively TRBD1 or TRBD2 (5 bases each). CDR1 and CDR2 from the germline V gene are ENHRY and SYGVKD. Trimming took off 10 bases at V and 5 bases at J, with 15 bases between the two ends. The CDR3 totals 13 residues. The CDR3 bases are TGTGCCACCTTTTATGGGGGTGACAATGAGCAGTTCTTC. This encodes CATFYGGDNEQFF.

The rearrangement uses TRBV10-1 and TRBJ1-6; perhaps TRBD1 as D (5 bases). Trimming pared 7 bases from V and 6 bases from J, leaving 16 bases between. The CDR3 spans 15 residues. Germline loops: CDR1 WNHNN, CDR2 SYGVQD (reference sequence). The CDR3 is CASKPRGRANSPLHF. In DNA form, the CDR3 reads TGCGCCAGCAAGCCAAGGGGCAGGGCTAATTCACCCCTCCACTTT.